This T cell receptor (beta chain) was sequenced in a study of blood T cell repertoires in COVID-19. Across the study: The study drew acute and convalescent COVID-19 samples from the United States, Italy and Spain. PBMCs, B-cell-depleted T cells, or T cells provided the cDNA or gDNA that made up the material.

The CDR3 is 17 amino acids. V trimming: 8 bases; J trimming: 0 bases; junction bases outside the gene matches: 16. CDR1 and CDR2 from the germline V gene are SGDLS and YYNGEE. In the authors' workflow: It was from reference gene primer amplification that nucleated cell counts were estimated. Libraries were prepared by immunoSEQ multiplex PCR; TCRdb keeps only in-frame clonotypes and omits some of them. From that table come the V and J calls and clone size; the DNA was used to work out D and trimming. The table lists fewer than 250,000 clones, about 83% of them singletons. This clone has just a few counts.

The J gene is TRBJ1-1, the V gene TRBV9, with 7 positions matching TRBD1. The material sequenced was peripheral blood. The TCR comes from a human donor in a cohort sampled during active COVID-19. CDR3 protein: CARGWDRVSLLNTEAFF. The CDR3 DNA is TGTGCCAGGGGGTGGGACAGAGTCTCTCTTTTGAACACTGAAGCTTTCTTT.